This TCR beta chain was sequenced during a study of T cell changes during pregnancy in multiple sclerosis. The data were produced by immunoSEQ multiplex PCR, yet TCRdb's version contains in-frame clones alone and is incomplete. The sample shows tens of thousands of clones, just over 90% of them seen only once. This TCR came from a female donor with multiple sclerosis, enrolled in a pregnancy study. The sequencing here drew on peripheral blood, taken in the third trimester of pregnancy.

CDR3 in amino acids: CASSARTGGTEAFF. DNA of the CDR3: TGTGCCAGCAGCGCCCGGACAGGGGGCACTGAAGCTTTCTTT. The rearrangement links TRBV5-8 to TRBJ1-1; TRBD1 agrees at 10 bases. The CDR3 is 14 amino acids. Germline V gene sequence: CDR1 SGHTS, CDR2 YDEGEE. The J segment lost 4 bases and the V segment lost 4 bases, leaving 4 bases of the junction unmatched.